A single sample is the source of the 4 T cell receptor beta chains below, sequenced in a study of blood T cells in healthy people across ages. The use of a sample-barcoded 5' primer and a J-beta primer mix characterized a second PCR of 7 to 11 cycles. TCRdb called the 5' RACE reads again in MiXCR, with one record for every CDR3 protein. Found here are about 760,000 distinct CDR3 sequences, more than 20% of them singletons; the top ten hold under 9.5%. This same sample was also part of a study on T cells of mothers and their children.

Sample: blood. Receptor source: a boy aged 5-17 years in good health.

CDR3 sequence: CASSFTVSQPQHF. CDR3 nucleotides: TGTGCCAGCAGCTTTACGGTTAGTCAGCCCCAGCATTTT. J is TRBJ1-5 and V is TRBV7-2; D call uncertain. Trimming pared 3 bases from V and 6 bases from J, leaving 9 bases between. The CDR3 covers 13 residues. CDR1 is SGHTA, CDR2 FQGNSA, per germline.

J is TRBJ2-3 and V is TRBV7-6; TRBD1 matches 7 bases. This CDR3 has 14 residues. V was pared by 8 bases and J by 2 bases, with 7 bases of the junction left unmatched. Germline-derived CDR1 and CDR2 are SGHVS and FNYEAQ. The CDR3 DNA reads TGTGCCAGCTCACAGGGGCTACCCACAGATACGCAGTATTTT. It yields the protein CASSQGLPTDTQYF.

The sample holds a few counts of this clonotype. The chain is built from TRBV12-3 or TRBV12-4 and TRBJ1-1; D is perhaps TRBD1 (6 bases). This CDR3 region has 14 residues. V shed 4 bases and J shed 1 base, with 10 bases lying between them. CDR3 nucleotides: TGTGCCAGCAGTTCGGGACATCCGAACACTGAAGCTTTCTTT. This translates into CASSSGHPNTEAFF.

This clonotype was seen a handful of times. This chain connects TRBV18 to TRBJ2-1; 13 nucleotides agree with TRBD2. Germline CDR1 and CDR2: KGHSH and LQKENI. V trimming: 6 bases; J trimming: 9 bases; junction bases outside the gene matches: 8. CDR3 length equals 15 residues. The CDR3 sequence is CASSPGLAGAGEQFF. Written as DNA, the CDR3 is TGTGCCAGCTCCCCAGGACTAGCGGGAGCGGGTGAGCAGTTCTTC.